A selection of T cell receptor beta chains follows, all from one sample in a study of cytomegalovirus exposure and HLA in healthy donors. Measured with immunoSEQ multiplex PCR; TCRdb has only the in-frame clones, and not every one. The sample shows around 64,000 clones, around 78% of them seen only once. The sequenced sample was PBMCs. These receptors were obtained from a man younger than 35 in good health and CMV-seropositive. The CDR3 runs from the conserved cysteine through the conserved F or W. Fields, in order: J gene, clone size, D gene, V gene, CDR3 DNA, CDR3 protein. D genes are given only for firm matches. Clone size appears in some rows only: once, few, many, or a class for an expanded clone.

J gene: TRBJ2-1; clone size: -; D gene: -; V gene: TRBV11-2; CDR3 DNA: TGTGCCAGCAGCACCGACCGCCTGGAGGAGCAGTTCTTC; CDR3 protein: CASSTDRLEEQFF
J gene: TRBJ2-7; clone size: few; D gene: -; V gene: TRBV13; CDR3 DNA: TGTGCCAGCAGCTTCTCGACAGCTTACGAGCAGTACTTC; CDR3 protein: CASSFSTAYEQYF
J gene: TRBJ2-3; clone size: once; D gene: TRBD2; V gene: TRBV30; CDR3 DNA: TGTGCCTGGATGTTCGCGGGGGGGGCAGATACGCAGTATTTT; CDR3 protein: CAWMFAGGADTQYF
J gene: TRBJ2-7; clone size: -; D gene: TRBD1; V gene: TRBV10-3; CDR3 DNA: TGTGCCATCAGTGGATCCGGGACAGGGATCCAGGGGGTATACGAGCAGTACTTC; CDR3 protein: CAISGSGTGIQGVYEQYF
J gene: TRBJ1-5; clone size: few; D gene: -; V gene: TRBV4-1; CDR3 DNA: TGCGCCAGCAGCCCTCCTAGGACAGAGTATAGCAATCAGCCCCAGCATTTT; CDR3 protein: CASSPPRTEYSNQPQHF
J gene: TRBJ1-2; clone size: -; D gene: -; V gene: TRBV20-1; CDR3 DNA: TGCAGTGCTAGAGATGCAGCGGTCTTCTTC; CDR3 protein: CSARDAAVFF
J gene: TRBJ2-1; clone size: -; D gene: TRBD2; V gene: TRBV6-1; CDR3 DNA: TGTGCCAGTACGACTAGCGGGGATTACAATGAGCAGTTCTTC; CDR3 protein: CASTTSGDYNEQFF
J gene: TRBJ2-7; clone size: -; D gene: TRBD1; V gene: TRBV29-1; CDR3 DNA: TGCAGCGTTGATCCCGGGACAGGGAGCGAGCAGTACTTC; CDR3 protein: CSVDPGTGSEQYF
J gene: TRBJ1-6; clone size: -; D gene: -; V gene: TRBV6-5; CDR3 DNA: TGTGCCAGCAGTTCCCTCCAGGGAAATTCACCCCTCCACTTT; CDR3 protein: CASSSLQGNSPLHF
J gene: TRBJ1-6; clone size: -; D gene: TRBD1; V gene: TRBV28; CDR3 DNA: TGTGCCAGCAGGCAGCCGGGACAGGTGGGACCCTATAATTCACCCCTCCACTTT; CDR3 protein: CASRQPGQVGPYNSPLHF
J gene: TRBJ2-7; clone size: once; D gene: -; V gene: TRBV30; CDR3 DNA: TGTGCCTGGAATAAGGGGCTGGAATCCTACGAGCAGTACTTC; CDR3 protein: CAWNKGLESYEQYF
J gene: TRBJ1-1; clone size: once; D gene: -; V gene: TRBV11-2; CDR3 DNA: TGTGCCAGCAGCACGGACACGCTTAACACTGAAGCTTTCTTT; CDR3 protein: CASSTDTLNTEAFF
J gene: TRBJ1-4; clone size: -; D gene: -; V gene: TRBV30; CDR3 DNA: TGTGCCTGGAGTGTCGGCGGAAAAAAACTGTTTTTT; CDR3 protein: CAWSVGGKKLFF
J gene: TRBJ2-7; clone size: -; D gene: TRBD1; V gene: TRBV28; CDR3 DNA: TGTGCCAGCAGTGTAGGGGGCAAATACGAGCAGTACTTC; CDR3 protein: CASSVGGKYEQYF
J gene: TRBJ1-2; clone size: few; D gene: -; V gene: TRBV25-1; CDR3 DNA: TGTGCCAGCAGTGAATCTCAGGAAGTGTTCAATGGCTACACCTTC; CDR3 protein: CASSESQEVFNGYTF
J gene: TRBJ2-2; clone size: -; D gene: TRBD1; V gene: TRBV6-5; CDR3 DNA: TGTGCCAGCCGGTCGAGGCAGGGGGCGGACGGGGAGCTGTTTTTT; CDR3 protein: CASRSRQGADGELFF
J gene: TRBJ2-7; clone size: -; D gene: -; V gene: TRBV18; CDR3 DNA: TGTGCCAGCTCACCACCCGGACAGCCCTACGAGCAGTACTTC; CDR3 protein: CASSPPGQPYEQYF
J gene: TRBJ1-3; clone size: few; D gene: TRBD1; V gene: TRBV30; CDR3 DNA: TGTGCCTGGAGTGTAGGGACAGGCTCTGGAAACACCATATATTTT; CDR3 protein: CAWSVGTGSGNTIYF
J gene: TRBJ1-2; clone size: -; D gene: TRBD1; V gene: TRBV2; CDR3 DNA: TGTGCCAGCAGGGGGACCACAGGGGACTATGGCTACACCTTC; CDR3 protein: CASRGTTGDYGYTF
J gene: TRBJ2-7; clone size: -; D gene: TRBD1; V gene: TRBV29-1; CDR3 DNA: TGCAGCGTTCCAGGGGGCGCAGGAGTAGCCGGCGAGCAGTACTTC; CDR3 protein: CSVPGGAGVAGEQYF
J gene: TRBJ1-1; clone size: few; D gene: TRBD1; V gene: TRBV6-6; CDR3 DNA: TGTGCCAGCAGCGAGACAGGGAGGACTGAAGCTTTCTTT; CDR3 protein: CASSETGRTEAFF
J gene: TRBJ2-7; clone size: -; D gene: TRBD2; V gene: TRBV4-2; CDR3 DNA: TGTGCCAGCAGCCCCTACGGGGGGCGGGGGGAAGAGCAGTACTTC; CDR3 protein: CASSPYGGRGEEQYF
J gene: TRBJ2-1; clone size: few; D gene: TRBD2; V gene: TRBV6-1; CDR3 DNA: TGTGCCAGCAGTGAGGAAGCGGGAGGTTACAATGAGCAGTTCTTC; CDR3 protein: CASSEEAGGYNEQFF
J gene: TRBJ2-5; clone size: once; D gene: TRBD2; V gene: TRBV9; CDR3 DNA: TGTGCCAGCACTACCACGTTAGCGGGGGAGACCCAGTACTTC; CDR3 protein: CASTTTLAGETQYF
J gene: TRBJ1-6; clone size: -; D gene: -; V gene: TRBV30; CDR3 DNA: TGTGCCTGGAACCGAGGGATCGATTCACCCCTCCACTTT; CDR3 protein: CAWNRGIDSPLHF
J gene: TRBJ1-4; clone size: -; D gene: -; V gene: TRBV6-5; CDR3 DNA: TGTGCCAGCAGTTTCCAGTTTAATGAAAAACTGTTTTTT; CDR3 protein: CASSFQFNEKLFF
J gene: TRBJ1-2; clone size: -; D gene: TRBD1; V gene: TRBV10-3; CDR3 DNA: TGTGCCACCACCGGGACAGCAATAGTAGCTGGTGGCTACACCTTC; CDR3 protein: CATTGTAIVAGGYTF
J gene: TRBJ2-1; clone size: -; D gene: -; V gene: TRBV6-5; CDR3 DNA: TGTGCCAGCAGTTACGCCGGTGGTGAGCAGTTCTTC; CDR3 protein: CASSYAGGEQFF
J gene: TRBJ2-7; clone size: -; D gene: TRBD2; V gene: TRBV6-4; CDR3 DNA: TGTGCCAGCAGCCCGGGACTAGCGGGCTCCTACGAGCAGTACTTC; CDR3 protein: CASSPGLAGSYEQYF
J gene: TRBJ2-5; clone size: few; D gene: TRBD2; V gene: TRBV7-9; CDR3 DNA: TGTGCCAGCAGCTCCCGACCCCCCGCTAGCGGCCGAAAAGAGACCCAGTACTTC; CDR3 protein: CASSSRPPASGRKETQYF
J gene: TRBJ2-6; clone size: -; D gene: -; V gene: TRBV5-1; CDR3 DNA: TGCGCCAGCAGCGGCCGCTCTGGGGCCAACGTCCTGACTTTC; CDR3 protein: CASSGRSGANVLTF
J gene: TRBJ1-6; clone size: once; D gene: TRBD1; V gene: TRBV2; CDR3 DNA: TGTGCCGGAAGCCGGGACAGGGTTGATTCACCCCTCCACTTT; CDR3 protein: CAGSRDRVDSPLHF
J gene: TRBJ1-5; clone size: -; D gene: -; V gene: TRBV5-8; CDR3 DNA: TGTGCCAGCTTAGAACAGCCTTATAGCAATCAGCCCCAGCATTTT; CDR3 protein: CASLEQPYSNQPQHF
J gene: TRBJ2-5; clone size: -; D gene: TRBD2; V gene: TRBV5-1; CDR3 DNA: TGCGCCAGCAGCTTGGTACCGGGGGGGGTTCAAGAGACCCAGTACTTC; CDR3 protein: CASSLVPGGVQETQYF
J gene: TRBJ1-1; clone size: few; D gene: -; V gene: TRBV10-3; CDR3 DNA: TGTGCCATCAGGGACACCATGAACACTGAAGCTTTCTTT; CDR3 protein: CAIRDTMNTEAFF
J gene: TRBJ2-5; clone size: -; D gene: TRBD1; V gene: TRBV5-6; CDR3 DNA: TGTGCCAGCGGACAGGGCTCTATAGAGACCCAGTACTTC; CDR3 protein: CASGQGSIETQYF
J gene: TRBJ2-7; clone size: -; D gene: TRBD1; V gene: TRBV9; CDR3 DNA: TGTGCCAGCAGCCCGGACAGGGCCGACGTAGAGCAGTACTTC; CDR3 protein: CASSPDRADVEQYF
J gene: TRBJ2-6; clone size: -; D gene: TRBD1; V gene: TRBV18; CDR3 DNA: TGTGCCAGCTCACAGACAGGGTCTGGGGCCAACGTCCTGACTTTC; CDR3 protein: CASSQTGSGANVLTF
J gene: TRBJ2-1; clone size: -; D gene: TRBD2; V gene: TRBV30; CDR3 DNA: TGTGCCGTGGGGTTAGCGGGAGACAATGAGCAGTTCTTC; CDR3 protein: CAVGLAGDNEQFF
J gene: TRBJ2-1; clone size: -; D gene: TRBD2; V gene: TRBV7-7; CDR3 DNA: TGTGCTAGCAGCTCGACCGGGGGGGACAATGAGCAGTTCTTC; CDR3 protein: CASSSTGGDNEQFF
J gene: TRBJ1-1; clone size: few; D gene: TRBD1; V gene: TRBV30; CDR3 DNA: TGTGCCTGGGGACAGGGGAACACTGAAGCTTTCTTT; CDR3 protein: CAWGQGNTEAFF
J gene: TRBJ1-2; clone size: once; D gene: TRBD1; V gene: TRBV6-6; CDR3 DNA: TGTGCCATCGCTGTAGACCTTAACAAGGGGGCGCATGGCTACACCTTC; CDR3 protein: CAIAVDLNKGAHGYTF
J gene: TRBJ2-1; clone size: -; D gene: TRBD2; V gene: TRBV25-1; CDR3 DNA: TGTGCCAGCAGGGCGGGGTCTAGCGGGAGCAATGAGCAGTTCTTC; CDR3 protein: CASRAGSSGSNEQFF
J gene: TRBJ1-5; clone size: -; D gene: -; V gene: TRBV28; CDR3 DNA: TGTGCCAGCATCTCCGGGGGGGCGATGGGCAATCAGCCCCAGCATTTT; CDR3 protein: CASISGGAMGNQPQHF
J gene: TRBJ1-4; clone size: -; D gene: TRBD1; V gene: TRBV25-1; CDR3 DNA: TGTGCCAGCTCCGCAGGGGGCTGGGGTGAAAAACTGTTTTTT; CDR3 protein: CASSAGGWGEKLFF
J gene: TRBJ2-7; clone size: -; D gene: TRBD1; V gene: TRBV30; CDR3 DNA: TGTGCCTGGAGCGGAGACAGGGATGGGGAGTACTTC; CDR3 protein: CAWSGDRDGEYF
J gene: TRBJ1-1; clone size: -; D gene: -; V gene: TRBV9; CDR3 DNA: TGTGCCAGCAGCGTAAGGGAGGGGGAAGCTTTCTTT; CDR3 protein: CASSVREGEAFF